Shown below are 17 T cell receptor beta chains from a single sample sequenced in a study of blood T cells in healthy people across ages. Sample-barcoded 5' priming and a J-beta primer mix drove a second PCR of about 6 to 11 cycles. MiXCR, applied by TCRdb to the 5' RACE reads, yields one record per CDR3 protein. Counted here are roughly 900,000 distinct CDR3 sequences, 25% to 30% occurring once; the ten biggest clones make up around a sixth. Sequencing was carried out using blood. These receptors all come from a woman of 80 years or more in good health.

In its sample, this clonotype was seen many times. The chain recombines TRBV5-1 with TRBJ1-1; D not certain. With 4 bases removed from V and 1 base from J, the gap between germline ends came to 11 bases. The CDR3 covers 14 residues. Germline lookup yields CDR1 SGHRS and CDR2 YFSETQ. The CDR3 is CASSPTIGNTEAFF. The DNA of the CDR3 is TGCGCCAGCAGCCCGACTATTGGGAACACTGAAGCTTTCTTT.

This clonotype came up a few times. This chain joins TRBV19 and TRBJ2-6, with D unclear. The CDR3 loop spans 14 amino acids. V lost 6 bases and J 0 bases, leaving 6 bases between the germline ends. Per the germline V gene, CDR1 is LNHDA and CDR2 is SQIVND (reference sequence). The CDR3 DNA follows: TGTGCCAGTAGGTCCCCCTCTGGGGCCAACGTCCTGACTTTC. Protein: CASRSPSGANVLTF.

This clonotype was seen a handful of times. In DNA, the CDR3 is TGTGCCAGCAGCTTCCAACCAACTAATGAAAAACTGTTTTTT. Residues: CASSFQPTNEKLFF. J is TRBJ1-4 and V is TRBV7-8, with D uncertain. CDR3 length equals 14 residues. Trimming pared 3 bases from V and 0 bases from J, leaving 5 bases between. CDR1 is SGHVS and CDR2 is FQNEAQ in the germline V gene.

Ten or more counts support this clonotype. This chain uses TRBV6-1 with TRBJ2-7, with 7 positions matching TRBD1. The length of the CDR3 is 14 residues. V trimming: 6 bases; J trimming: 3 bases; junction bases outside the gene matches: 8. Germline assignment: CDR1 MNHNS and CDR2 SASEGT. CDR3 in amino acids: CASSGQAFLYEQYF. The CDR3 DNA sequence: TGTGCCAGCAGCGGACAGGCTTTTCTCTACGAGCAGTACTTC.

This clonotype came up once. DNA of the CDR3: TGCAGTGCCGCCAGGGGAGATCAGCCCCAGCATTTT. Its translation: CSAARGDQPQHF. The chain combines TRBV20-1 with TRBJ1-5, with a tentative D call TRBD1 (6 bases). This CDR3 has 12 amino acids. Trimming cost V 6 bases and J 5 bases, with 11 bases left between them. The germline gives CDR1 DFQATT, CDR2 SNEGSKA (reference sequence).

This clonotype occurred a few times. The chain has TRBV7-2 and TRBJ2-4, with 11 bases aligning to TRBD2. V shed 8 bases and J 13 bases; nucleotides not matched to a gene: 25. Germline-derived CDR1 and CDR2 are SGHTA and FQGNSA. The CDR3 has 18 amino acids. The CDR3: CASANSGGAANSYNEQYF. CDR3 DNA: TGTGCCAGCGCCAATAGCGGGGGGGCCGCTAACTCCTACAATGAGCAGTACTTC.

This clonotype was counted ten times or more. CDR3 coding DNA: TGTGCCAGCAGTTTACGGGGGGCCGTTACAGATACGCAGTATTTT. The encoded protein is CASSLRGAVTDTQYF. This chain joins TRBV28 and TRBJ2-3, with D possibly TRBD2 on 7 matching bases. This CDR3 is built from 15 residues. V lost 2 bases and J lost 3, with 12 bases in between. Per the germline V gene, CDR1 is MDHEN and CDR2 is SYDVKM.

This clonotype has just a few counts. Since a much larger clone is just one base distant, this may be a read error. This chain links TRBV7-2 with TRBJ2-6; possibly TRBD1 for D (5 bases). This CDR3 spans 12 amino acids. Germline CDR1 is SGHTA and CDR2 is FQGNSA. CDR3 protein: CASCSGANVRTF. The CDR3 nucleotides read TGTGCCAGCTGCTCTGGGGCCAACGTCCGGACTTTC.

This clonotype was observed at least ten times. The CDR3 sequence: CASSKGLAGSTDTQYF. DNA for the CDR3: TGTGCCAGCAGCAAGGGACTAGCGGGGAGCACAGATACGCAGTATTTT. This chain uses TRBV7-9 with TRBJ2-3, with 13 bases aligning to TRBD2. This CDR3 region has 16 residues. V shed 5 bases and J 0 bases; nucleotides not matched to a gene: 2. Per germline, CDR1 SEHNR and CDR2 FQNEAQ (reference sequence).

A few counts support this clonotype. This sequence joins TRBV29-1 and TRBJ2-7, with unresolved D. The V gene lost 5 bases and the J gene lost 5 bases, with 16 bases spanning the gap. CDR3 length: 13 residues. CDR1 and CDR2 from the germline V gene are SQVTM and ANQGSEA. CDR3 DNA: TGCAGCGTTACGGGCTGGGAAGTCAACGAGCAGTACTTC. Its translation is CSVTGWEVNEQYF.

On this clonotype itself: This may come from a read error, since a much larger clone is one base off. This chain connects TRBV9 to TRBJ2-1; perhaps TRBD2 as D (6 bases). CDR3 length equals 17 residues. Trimming removed 4 bases at V and 7 bases at J, with 24 bases between. Germline V gene data show CDR1 as SGDLS and CDR2 as YYNGEE. CDR3 sequence: CASSPQPGGASANEQFF. In DNA form, the CDR3 reads TGTGCCAGCAGCCCCCAGCCCGGGGGAGCCTCCGCAAATGAGCAGTTCTTC.

This clonotype was recorded many times. V is TRBV2 and J is TRBJ2-3; D is possibly TRBD2 (5 bases). Germline values: CDR1 SNHLY, CDR2 FYNNEI. The length of the CDR3 is 16 residues. Trimming pared 1 base from V and 6 bases from J, leaving 17 bases between. CDR3 in amino acids: CASSEEGSRATDTQYF. DNA of the CDR3: TGTGCCAGCAGTGAAGAAGGGAGTAGGGCAACGGATACGCAGTATTTT.

This clonotype has a count of ten or more. V gene TRBV7-2 combines with J gene TRBJ1-4; 9 nucleotides align to TRBD1. The CDR3 covers 18 residues. Germline CDR1 reads SGHTA; CDR2 reads FQGNSA. V lost 4 bases to trimming and J lost 5 bases; unmatched junction nucleotides: 14. CDR3: CASSYRLSPGTGNEKLFF. The CDR3 DNA sequence: TGTGCCAGCAGCTACCGCCTTTCCCCCGGGACAGGGAATGAAAAACTGTTTTTT.

This clonotype occurred many times. This chain links TRBV7-7 with TRBJ2-1; 10 nucleotides match TRBD2. V shed 5 bases and J 5 bases; nucleotides not matched to a gene: 3. The CDR3 runs to 14 residues. In germline, CDR1 is SSHAT, CDR2 FNYEAQ (reference sequence). CDR3 loop: CASSLSGGNNEQFF. DNA for the CDR3: TGTGCCAGCAGCCTTAGCGGGGGGAACAATGAGCAGTTCTTC.

In the case of this clonotype: A much larger clonotype is one base distant, so this may be a read error. The gene calls are TRBV29-1 and TRBJ2-5; D is perhaps TRBD1 or TRBD2 (6 bases each). This CDR3 has 13 amino acids. CDR1 and CDR2 from the germline V gene are SQVTM and ANQGSEA. The chain's CDR3 is CNVDWKGGETQYF. The CDR3 DNA follows: TGCAACGTTGATTGGAAAGGGGGGGAGACCCAGTACTTC.

This clonotype was seen at least ten times. A read error may account for a junction end that differs from germline. V is TRBV6-1 and J is TRBJ2-3, with 9 bases matching TRBD2. Germline CDR1 MNHNS, CDR2 SASEGT. The CDR3 is made up of 15 amino acids. DNA of the CDR3: TGTGCCAGCAGAGAAGCGGGGGGTAGCACAGATACGCAGTATTTT. It codes for CASREAGGSTDTQYF.

Comment on this clonotype: A read error may be the cause here, since a much bigger clone is one base away. CDR3 DNA sequence: TGCAGTGCTAGAGTGAGGGGAGCTAGCGGTGGCTACAATGAGCAGTACTTC. It translates to CSARVRGASGGYNEQYF. The chain carries TRBV20-1 and TRBJ2-1; the match to TRBD2 covers 7 bases. The J call is in doubt because the DNA end fits TRBJ2-7 better. The CDR3 extends over 17 amino acids. CDR1 DFQATT and CDR2 SNEGSKA come from the germline V gene (reference sequence).